This record looks at one T cell receptor beta chain sequence and its context. Antigen specificity is unknown. The sample belongs to a study of OX40 agonist ivuxolimab in advanced cancers. The assay was immunoSEQ multiplex PCR, and TCRdb's table has in-frame clones only and misses some. The table records about 69,000 clones, around 87% of them present only once. Whole-study results and caveats: Both CD4+ and CD8+ T cell populations in blood had undergone clonal expansion by week 6 at 0.1 to 3.0 mg/kg.

Germline-derived CDR1 and CDR2 are SGDLS and YYNGEE. With 4 bases removed from V and 8 bases from J, the gap between germline ends came to 18 bases. The CDR3 runs to 14 residues. The sequence came from an adult with an advanced solid tumor such as melanoma, head and neck, liver or kidney cancer. The chain carries TRBV9 and TRBJ1-2; TRBD1 is a possible D gene (5 bases). This specimen was CD4+ or CD8+ T cells sorted from blood, taken in a trial of the OX40 agonist ivuxolimab. The CDR3 coding sequence is TGTGCCAGCAGCCCCAGGGTGCGGGGCCGGGGCTACACCTTC. It is translated as CASSPRVRGRGYTF.